This note documents a single TCR beta chain sequence. Its antigen is not known. The data belong to a study of beta chain features in type 1 diabetes. Study-wide results and limits: Across all four CD4+ subsets, people with type 1 diabetes showed modestly shorter TCRB CDR3s.

This CDR3 contains 18 residues. Germline values: CDR1 MGHRA, CDR2 YSYEKL. The V end lost 0 bases, the J end lost 6 bases, and 23 bases lay between the germline ends. Sorted CD4+ subsets: naive, central memory, regulatory, stem cell-like memory (CD45RO/CCR7/CD25/CD127/CD95/CD27 panel). Reverse transcription of all isolated RNA meant that expressed TCRB transcripts were sequenced. Sequencing was performed with immunoSEQ multiplex PCR; in TCRdb, only in-frame clones are kept and a portion is missing. This sample has 45,000 to 60,000 clones, with 60% to 70% found just once. The chain links TRBV4-1 to TRBJ1-2; D perhaps matches TRBD1 (5 bases). The TCR originated in a woman in her thirties with type 1 diabetes. The sequenced sample was stem cell memory CD4+ T cells from blood. This CDR3 is CASSQDKVPGLVMNGYTF. CDR3 bases: TGCGCCAGCAGCCAAGATAAGGTCCCAGGGCTTGTGATGAATGGCTACACCTTC.